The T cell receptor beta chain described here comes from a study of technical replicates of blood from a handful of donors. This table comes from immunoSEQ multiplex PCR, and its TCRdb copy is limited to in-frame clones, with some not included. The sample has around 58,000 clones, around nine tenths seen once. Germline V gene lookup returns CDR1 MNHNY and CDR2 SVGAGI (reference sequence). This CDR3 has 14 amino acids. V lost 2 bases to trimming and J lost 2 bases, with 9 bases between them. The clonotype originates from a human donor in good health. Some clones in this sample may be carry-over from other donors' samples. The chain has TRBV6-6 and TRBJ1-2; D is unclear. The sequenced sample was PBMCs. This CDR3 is CASSYGSGNYGYTF. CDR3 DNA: TGTGCCAGCAGTTACGGGTCGGGGAACTATGGCTACACCTTC.